This T cell receptor beta chain was documented in a study of cytomegalovirus exposure and HLA in healthy donors. Study-level findings and limits: The authors confirmed in vitro that a few CMV-associated chains were specific for CMV antigens.

For this clone: What it binds is unknown.

Trimming cost V 6 bases and J 1 base; bases outside gene matches: 19. The CDR3 extends over 19 amino acids. The germline V gene has CDR1 LNHDA and CDR2 SQIVND (reference sequence). Primers: 60 Vbeta forward and 13 Jbeta reverse. Clones were sequenced by immunoSEQ multiplex PCR, and TCRdb holds only the in-frame ones, with some missing. The data contain nearly 110,000 clones, 65% to 90% of them singletons. The receptor was derived from a man aged 50-60 years in good health and CMV-seronegative. The chain joins TRBV19 to TRBJ1-1, with TRBD1 matching 8 bases. Sequences were obtained from PBMCs. The CDR3, as DNA: TGTGCCAGTAGCTCCAGGGTGGCAGGGGGCGTTGGGGCGAACACTGAAGCTTTCTTT. It yields the protein CASSSRVAGGVGANTEAFF.